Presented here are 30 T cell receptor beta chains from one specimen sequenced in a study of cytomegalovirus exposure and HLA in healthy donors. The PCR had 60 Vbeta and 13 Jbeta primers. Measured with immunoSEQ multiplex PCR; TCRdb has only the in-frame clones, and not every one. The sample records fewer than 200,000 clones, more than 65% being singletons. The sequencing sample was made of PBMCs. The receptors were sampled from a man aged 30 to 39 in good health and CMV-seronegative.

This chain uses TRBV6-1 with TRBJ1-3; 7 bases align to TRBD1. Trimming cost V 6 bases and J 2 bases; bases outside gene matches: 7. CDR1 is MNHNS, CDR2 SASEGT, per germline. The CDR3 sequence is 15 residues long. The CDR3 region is CASSLDRAAGNTIYF. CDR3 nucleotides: TGTGCCAGCAGCCTAGACAGGGCGGCTGGAAACACCATATATTTT.

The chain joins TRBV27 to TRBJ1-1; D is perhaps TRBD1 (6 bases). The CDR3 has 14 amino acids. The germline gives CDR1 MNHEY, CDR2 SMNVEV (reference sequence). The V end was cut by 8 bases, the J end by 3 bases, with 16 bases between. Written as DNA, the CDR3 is TGTGCCAGCGGAAGGGGGTCAGCCCACACTGAAGCTTTCTTT. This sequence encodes CASGRGSAHTEAFF.

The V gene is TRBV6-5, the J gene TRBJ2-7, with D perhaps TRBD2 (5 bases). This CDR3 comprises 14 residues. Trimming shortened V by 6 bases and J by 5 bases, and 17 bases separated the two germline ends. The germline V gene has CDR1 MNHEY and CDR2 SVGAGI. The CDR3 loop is CASREEVGINEQYF. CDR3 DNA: TGTGCCAGCAGGGAGGAGGTAGGGATCAACGAGCAGTACTTC.

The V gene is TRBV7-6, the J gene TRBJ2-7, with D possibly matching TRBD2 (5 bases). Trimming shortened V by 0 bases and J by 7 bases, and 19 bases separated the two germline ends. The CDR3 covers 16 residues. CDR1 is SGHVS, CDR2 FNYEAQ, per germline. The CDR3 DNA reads TGTGCCAGCAGCTTAGCGGCCGAGGCCCGAGGGTGGGAGCAGTACTTC. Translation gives CASSLAAEARGWEQYF.

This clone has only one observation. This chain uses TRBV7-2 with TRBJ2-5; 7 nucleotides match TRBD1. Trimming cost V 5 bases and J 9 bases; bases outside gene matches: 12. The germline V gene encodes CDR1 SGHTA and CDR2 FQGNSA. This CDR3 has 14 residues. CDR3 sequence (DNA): TGTGCCAGCAGCGTCGACAGGGCCCTCCCTCCCCAGTACTTC. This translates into CASSVDRALPPQYF.

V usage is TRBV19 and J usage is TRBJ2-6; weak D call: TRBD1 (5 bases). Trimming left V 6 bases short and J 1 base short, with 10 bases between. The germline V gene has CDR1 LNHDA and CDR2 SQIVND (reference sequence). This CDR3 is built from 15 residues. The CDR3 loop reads CASSQGWSGANVLTF. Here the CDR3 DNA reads TGTGCCAGTAGCCAGGGTTGGTCTGGGGCCAACGTCCTGACTTTC.

The CDR3 region has the DNA TGTGCCAGCAGTTTAACAGGGACACTCTATGGCTACACCTTC. Residues: CASSLTGTLYGYTF. The genes are TRBV28 and TRBJ1-2; D is perhaps TRBD1 (6 bases). This CDR3 is built from 14 residues. Germline-derived CDR1 and CDR2 are MDHEN and SYDVKM. V gave up 2 bases and J gave up 4 bases, with 11 bases separating them.

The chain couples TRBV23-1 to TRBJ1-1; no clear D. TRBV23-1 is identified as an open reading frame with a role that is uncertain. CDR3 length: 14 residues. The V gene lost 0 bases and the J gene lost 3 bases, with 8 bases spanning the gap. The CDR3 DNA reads TGCGCCAGCAGTCAATCAGACGGGGACACTGAAGCTTTCTTT. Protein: CASSQSDGDTEAFF.

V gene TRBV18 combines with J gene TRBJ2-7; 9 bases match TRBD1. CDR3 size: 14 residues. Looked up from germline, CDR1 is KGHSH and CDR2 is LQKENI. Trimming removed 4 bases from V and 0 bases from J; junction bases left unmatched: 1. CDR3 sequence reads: CASSRDRVSYEQYF. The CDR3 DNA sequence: TGTGCCAGCTCACGGGACAGGGTCTCCTACGAGCAGTACTTC.

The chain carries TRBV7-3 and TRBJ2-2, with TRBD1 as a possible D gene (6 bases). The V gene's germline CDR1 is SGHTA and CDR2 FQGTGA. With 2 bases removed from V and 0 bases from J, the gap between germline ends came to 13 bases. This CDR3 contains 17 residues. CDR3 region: CASSLGQQGPNTGELFF. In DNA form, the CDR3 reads TGTGCCAGCAGCTTAGGGCAACAGGGCCCGAACACCGGGGAGCTGTTTTTT.

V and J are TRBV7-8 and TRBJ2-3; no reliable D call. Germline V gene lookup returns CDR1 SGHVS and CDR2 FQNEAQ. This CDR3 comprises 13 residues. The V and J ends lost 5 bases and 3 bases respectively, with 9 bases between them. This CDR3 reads CASSPLTTDTQYF. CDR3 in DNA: TGTGCCAGCAGCCCTCTCACAACAGATACGCAGTATTTT.

CDR3 DNA: TGTGCCAGCAGCCTGGGGGCCCACATTCAGTACTTC. Amino acid sequence: CASSLGAHIQYF. The chain couples TRBV28 to TRBJ2-4; D perhaps matches TRBD1 (6 bases). The germline V gene encodes CDR1 MDHEN and CDR2 SYDVKM. This CDR3 has 12 residues. The V end was cut by 6 bases, the J end by 8 bases, with 11 bases between.

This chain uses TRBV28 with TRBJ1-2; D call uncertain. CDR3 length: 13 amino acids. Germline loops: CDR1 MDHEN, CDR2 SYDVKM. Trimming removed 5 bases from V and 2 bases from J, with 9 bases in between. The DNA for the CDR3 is TGTGCCAGCAGTCCCCAGTCGAACTATGGCTACACCTTC. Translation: CASSPQSNYGYTF.

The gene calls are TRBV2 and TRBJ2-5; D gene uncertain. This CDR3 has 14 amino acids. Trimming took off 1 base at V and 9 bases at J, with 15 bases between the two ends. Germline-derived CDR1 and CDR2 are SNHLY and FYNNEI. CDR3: CASSEGQVKWSQYF. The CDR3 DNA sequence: TGTGCCAGCAGTGAAGGGCAGGTCAAATGGTCCCAGTACTTC.

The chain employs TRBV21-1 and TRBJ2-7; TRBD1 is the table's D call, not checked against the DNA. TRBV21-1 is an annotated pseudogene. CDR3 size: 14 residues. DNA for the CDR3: TGTGCCCGCAGAAAGGGACAAATTAATTACGAGCAGTACTTC. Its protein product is CARRKGQINYEQYF.

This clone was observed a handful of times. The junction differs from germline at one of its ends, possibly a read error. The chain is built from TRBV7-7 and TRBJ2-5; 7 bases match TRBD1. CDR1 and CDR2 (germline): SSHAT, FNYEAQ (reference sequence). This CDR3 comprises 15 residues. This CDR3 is CASSLTGLSGETQYF. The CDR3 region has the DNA TGTGCTAGCAGCCTGACAGGGCTATCGGGGGAGACCCAGTACTTC.

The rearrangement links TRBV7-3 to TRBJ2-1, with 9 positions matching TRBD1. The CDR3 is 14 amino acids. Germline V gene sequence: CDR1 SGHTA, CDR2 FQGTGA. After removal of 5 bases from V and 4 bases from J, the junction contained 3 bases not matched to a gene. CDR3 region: CASSQTGGYNEQFF. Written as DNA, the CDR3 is TGTGCCAGCAGCCAGACAGGGGGGTACAATGAGCAGTTCTTC.

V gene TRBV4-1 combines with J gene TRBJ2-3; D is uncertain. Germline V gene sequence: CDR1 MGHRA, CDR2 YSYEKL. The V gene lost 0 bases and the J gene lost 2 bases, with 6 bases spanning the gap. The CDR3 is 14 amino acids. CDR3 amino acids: CASSQDISTDTQYF. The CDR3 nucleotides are TGCGCCAGCAGCCAAGATATCTCCACAGATACGCAGTATTTT.

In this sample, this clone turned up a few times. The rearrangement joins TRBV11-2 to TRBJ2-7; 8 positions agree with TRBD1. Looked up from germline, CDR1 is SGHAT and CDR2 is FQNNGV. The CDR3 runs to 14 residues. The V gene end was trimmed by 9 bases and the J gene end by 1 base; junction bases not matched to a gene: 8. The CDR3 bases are TGTGCCAGTACCGGGACAGGTACATCCTACGAGCAGTACTTC. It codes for CASTGTGTSYEQYF.

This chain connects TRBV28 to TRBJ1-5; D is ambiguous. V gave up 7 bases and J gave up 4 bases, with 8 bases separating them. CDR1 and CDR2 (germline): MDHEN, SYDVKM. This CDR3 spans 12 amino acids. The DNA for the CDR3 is TGTGCCAGCACTTGGCAGAATCAGCCCCAGCATTTT. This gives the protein CASTWQNQPQHF.

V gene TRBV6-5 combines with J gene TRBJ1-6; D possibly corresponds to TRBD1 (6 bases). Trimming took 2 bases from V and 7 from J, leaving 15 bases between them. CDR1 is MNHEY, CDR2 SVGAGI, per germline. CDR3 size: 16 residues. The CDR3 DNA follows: TGTGCCAGCAGTTACGCGTTGGGGGCTGGGAATTCACCCCTCCACTTT. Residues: CASSYALGAGNSPLHF.

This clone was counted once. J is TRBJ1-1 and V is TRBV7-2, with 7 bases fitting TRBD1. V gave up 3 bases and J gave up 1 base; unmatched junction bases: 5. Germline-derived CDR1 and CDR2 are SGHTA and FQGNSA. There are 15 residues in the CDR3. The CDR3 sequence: CASSFLGTANTEAFF. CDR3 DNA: TGTGCCAGCAGCTTCTTAGGGACAGCGAACACTGAAGCTTTCTTT.

The CDR3 DNA reads as TGTGCCAGCAGCTTAGCGACGACAGGGGGCGGAAAACTGTTTTTT. Its translation is CASSLATTGGGKLFF. The chain couples TRBV7-9 to TRBJ1-4, with 10 positions matching TRBD1. J lost 10 bases, V lost 0 bases, and 5 bases had no gene match. The CDR3 is 15 residues long. Germline CDR1 SEHNR, CDR2 FQNEAQ (reference sequence).

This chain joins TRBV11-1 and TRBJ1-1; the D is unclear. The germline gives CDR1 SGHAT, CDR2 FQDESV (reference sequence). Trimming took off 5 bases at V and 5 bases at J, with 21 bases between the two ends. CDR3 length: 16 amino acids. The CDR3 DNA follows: TGTGCCAGCAGCCCTCGGGTGTGGGAGAAGGGTACTGAAGCTTTCTTT. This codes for CASSPRVWEKGTEAFF.

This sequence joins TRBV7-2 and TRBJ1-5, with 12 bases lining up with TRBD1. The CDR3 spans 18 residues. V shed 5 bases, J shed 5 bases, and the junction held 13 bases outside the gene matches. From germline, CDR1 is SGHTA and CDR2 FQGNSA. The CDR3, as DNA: TGTGCCAGCAGCACCCAACGGGACAGGGGGCCAAAGTATCAGCCCCAGCATTTT. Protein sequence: CASSTQRDRGPKYQPQHF.

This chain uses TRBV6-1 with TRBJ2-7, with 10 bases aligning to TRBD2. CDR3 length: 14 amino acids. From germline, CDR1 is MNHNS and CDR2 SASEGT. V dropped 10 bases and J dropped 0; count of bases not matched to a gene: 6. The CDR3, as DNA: TGTGCCACCCAGGAGCGGGGGGGCTCCTACGAGCAGTACTTC. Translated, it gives CATQERGGSYEQYF.

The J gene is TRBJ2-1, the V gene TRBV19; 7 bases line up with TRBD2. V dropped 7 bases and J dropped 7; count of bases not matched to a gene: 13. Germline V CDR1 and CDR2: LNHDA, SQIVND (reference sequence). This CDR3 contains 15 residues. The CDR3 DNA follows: TGTGCCAGTACCCCCTGGGGGAGGGCCGGTAATGAGCAGTTCTTC. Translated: CASTPWGRAGNEQFF.

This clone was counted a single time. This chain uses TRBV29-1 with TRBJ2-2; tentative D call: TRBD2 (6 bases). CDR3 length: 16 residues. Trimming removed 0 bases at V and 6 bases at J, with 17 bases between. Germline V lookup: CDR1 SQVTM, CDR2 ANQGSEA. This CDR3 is CSVEDGGRNVAGELFF. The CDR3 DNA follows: TGCAGCGTTGAAGATGGTGGGAGGAACGTCGCCGGGGAGCTGTTTTTT.

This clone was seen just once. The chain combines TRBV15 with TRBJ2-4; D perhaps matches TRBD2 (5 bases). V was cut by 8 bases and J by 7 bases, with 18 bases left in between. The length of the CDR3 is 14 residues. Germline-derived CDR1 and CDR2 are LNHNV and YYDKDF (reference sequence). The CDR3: CATSPLPSRNIQYF. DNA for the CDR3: TGTGCCACCTCCCCTCTCCCTAGCAGGAACATTCAGTACTTC. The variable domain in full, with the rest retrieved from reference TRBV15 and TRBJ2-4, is DAMVIQNPRYQVTQFGKPVTLSCSQTLNHNVMYWYQQKSSQAPKLLFHYYDKDFNNEADTPDNFQSRRPNTSFCFLDIRSPGLGDTAMYLCATSPLPSRNIQYFGAGTRLSVL.

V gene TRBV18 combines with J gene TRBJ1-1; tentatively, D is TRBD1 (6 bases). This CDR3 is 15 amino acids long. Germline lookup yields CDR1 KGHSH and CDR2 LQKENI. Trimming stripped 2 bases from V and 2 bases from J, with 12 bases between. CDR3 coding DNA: TGTGCCAGCTCACCAGGGGGACACTCAAACACTGAAGCTTTCTTT. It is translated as CASSPGGHSNTEAFF.